This TCR beta chain was recovered during a study of identical twins (dated by TCRdb to between 2015 and 2016). Regarding the complete study: The study deep-sequenced TCR alpha and beta repertoires from monozygotic twins, unrelated adults of various ages and cord blood to test whether fetal clonotypes persist. To rule out contamination, replicate twin experiments were performed at different times with different library preparation protocols.

The V end loses 7 bases and the J end loses 9 bases, and a stretch of 25 bases separates them. The CDR3 runs 15 residues from the cysteine to the phenylalanine. The kept DNA is CDR3 alone, 45 bases in frame from the first base. The germline V gene encodes CDR1 SQVTM and CDR2 ANQGSEA. This clonotype was counted ten times or more. It has no known antigen specificity. Qualities for individual bases were not recorded, and no much larger clone is one base off. Library creation used 5' RACE. The listed sequencing device is Illumina HiSeq 2000. Template switching introduced a universal primer binding site; the final cDNA contained a unique molecular identifier, enabling accurate counting of TCR cDNA molecules. Specific primers in the conserved constant-segment region were used to synthesize first-strand cDNA for the TCR alpha and beta chains. To control for contamination, every cDNA library was double barcoded, receiving both a SMART-Mk sample barcode and Illumina barcodes. TruSeq adapter sequences and Illumina sample barcodes were added in two successive PCR steps. TCR alpha and beta cDNA libraries were sequenced on the Illumina HiSeq platform with custom primers. The original pipeline was this. MiGEC was used to process raw reads and extract unique molecular identifiers, and MiXCR was used to find CDR3 positions. For each individual, recombination models were inferred using an EM algorithm with the repgenHMM and IGoR tools. The analysis of shared clonotypes was done with the tcR package in R, with sharing normalized by the product of cloneset sizes. Out-of-frame nonproductive sequences were analyzed to study raw recombination free of thymic and clonal selection effects. In-frame beta chains were kept once TCRdb had trimmed the public reads at Q25 with fastp and called clones with MiXCR. One record per CDR3 amino acid sequence lists the most common genes and DNA. The V and J calls come from TCRdb's annotation, not from the publication. This sample comprises fewer than 800,000 distinct CDR3 sequences, roughly 7.1% of them detected only once. Approximately 1.5% of the sample is taken by the ten largest.

The paper as a whole reports these results and caveats: Zero-insertion analyses could be partly confounded by invariant T cells such as MAIT and iNKT, though diverse VJ usage argued against such confounding for most clonotypes. In monozygotic twins, out-of-frame TCR alpha sharing was systematically underestimated by recombination models, although the models agreed with sharing between unrelated individuals. Fewer insertions were carried by abundant cord blood beta clonotypes; a weaker similar trend was observed in young adult naive repertoires, while no such trend was observed in memory repertoires. Because the same donors could not be followed over many years, the conclusions relied on cross-sectional statistical analysis. Out-of-frame TCR alpha sequences shared between twins showed an excess of low generation-probability sequences compared with coincidental sharing between unrelated individuals. The excess sharing between twins in beta out-of-frame sequences was weaker because fewer shared sequences reduced the signal-to-noise ratio.

Only healthy Caucasian donors were included. The twin cohort consisted of three pairs of female monozygotic twins, all aged about 18 to 29 years. Peripheral blood mononuclear cells were used as the source from which RNA for TCR libraries was isolated. The sample was also linked to a second study, of yellow fever vaccine responses in identical twins. As noted in the second study: According to the authors, in identical twins the way T cells responded to vaccination appeared partly convergent and partly personalized. The study precisely tracked vaccine-responding T cell clones in identical twins.

This receptor was taken from a young woman in good health. The sample consisted of PBMCs. The rearrangement joined TRBV29-1 to TRBJ2-1; the D segment cannot be called with confidence. The bases are TGCAGCGCCACGCACTTGGCCTCAACCTCGGGTGAGCAGTTCTTC. Its protein reads: CSATHLASTSGEQFF.